Below, 15 T cell receptor beta chains from the same sample are listed, as sequenced in a study of Ad26.COV2.S vaccination and SARS-CoV-2 variants. The treatment: around 19 received Ad26.COV2.S at low or high dose, single or two shots; several received placebo; per-sample allocation not given. The study sampled participants on day 63 after the first vaccine or placebo injection. Profiling relied on immunoSEQ multiplex PCR, and the TCRdb table lists in-frame clones only, not all of them. The sample shows 440,000 or so clones, 80% to 95% of them seen only once. The sample consisted of peripheral blood, taken in a trial of Ad26.COV2.S vaccine versus placebo. These receptors were obtained from a person between 18 and 65 years old who received the Ad26.COV2.S COVID-19 vaccine or a placebo.

CDR3: CASSGDRDTGELFF. CDR3 nucleotides: TGTGCCAGCAGCGGGGACAGGGACACCGGGGAGCTGTTTTTT. The genes are TRBV9 and TRBJ2-2, with 9 bases lining up with TRBD1. The V gene end was trimmed by 3 bases and the J gene end by 3 bases; junction bases not matched to a gene: 0. Germline V CDR1 and CDR2: SGDLS, YYNGEE. The CDR3 runs to 14 residues.

This chain uses TRBV28 with TRBJ2-7; D uncertain. The V gene's germline CDR1 is MDHEN and CDR2 SYDVKM. Trimming took 7 bases from V and 4 from J, leaving 14 bases between them. CDR3 size: 13 residues. CDR3 in DNA: TGTGCCAGCACCCCCTCGCTGGTGTACGAGCAGTACTTC. Translation gives CASTPSLVYEQYF.

The sample holds one count of this clone. The rearrangement joins TRBV27 to TRBJ2-2; D gene unclear. V gave up 3 bases and J gave up 3 bases, with 17 bases separating them. There are 17 residues in the CDR3. Germline V gives CDR1 MNHEY, CDR2 SMNVEV (reference sequence). Here the CDR3 DNA reads TGTGCCAGCAGTTTCGGCAGCACCGCGGCATACACCGGGGAGCTGTTTTTT. Translating gives CASSFGSTAAYTGELFF.

The chain employs TRBV7-6 and TRBJ2-2; D gene unclear. In germline, CDR1 is SGHVS, CDR2 FNYEAQ. This CDR3 comprises 17 residues. V was trimmed by 1 base and J by 4 bases, leaving 16 bases between them. CDR3 in DNA: TGTGCCAGCAGCTTAGGAGTTGCTCCTCGGCGCACCGGGGAGCTGTTTTTT. Amino acid sequence: CASSLGVAPRRTGELFF.

The chain recombines TRBV7-9 with TRBJ1-3; D unresolved. V gave up 3 bases and J gave up 4 bases, with 16 bases separating them. CDR3 length: 16 residues. Germline V gives CDR1 SEHNR, CDR2 FQNEAQ (reference sequence). DNA of the CDR3: TGTGCCAGCAGCTTCGTGGAATCGGTGCGCGGAAACACCATATATTTT. Its protein product is CASSFVESVRGNTIYF.

This chain joins TRBV30 and TRBJ2-5; D unclear. The CDR3 length is 14 residues. Between the trimmed V and J ends, which lost 2 bases and 0 bases, there was a span of 10 bases. Looked up from germline, CDR1 is GTSNPN and CDR2 is SVGIG (reference sequence). The CDR3 loop reads CAWSKKTYQETQYF. CDR3 sequence (DNA): TGTGCCTGGAGTAAGAAAACATACCAAGAGACCCAGTACTTC.

This chain uses TRBV28 with TRBJ2-7; 13 positions match TRBD2. Germline V lookup: CDR1 MDHEN, CDR2 SYDVKM. Trimming removed 4 bases from V and 2 bases from J; junction bases left unmatched: 5. CDR3 length: 16 amino acids. The CDR3 here is CASSYWGLAGPYEQYF. As DNA, the CDR3 is TGTGCCAGCAGTTATTGGGGACTAGCGGGACCCTACGAGCAGTACTTC.

This sequence joins TRBV18 and TRBJ2-7, with TRBD1 matching 8 bases. In germline, CDR1 is KGHSH, CDR2 LQKENI. The CDR3 is made up of 15 amino acids. J was trimmed by 6 bases and V by 3 bases; bases with no gene match: 10. The CDR3 nucleotides read TGTGCCAGCTCACCCTCCAGGACAGGGCAAGGCGAGCAGTACTTC. Amino acids: CASSPSRTGQGEQYF.

The chain has TRBV24-1 and TRBJ1-2; a weak D match, TRBD1 (6 bases). The germline CDR1 and CDR2 sequences are KGHDR and SFDVKD. The CDR3 totals 13 residues. The germline V and J ends were trimmed by 0 bases and 5 bases, with 6 bases remaining between them. CDR3 sequence (DNA): TGTGCCACCAGTGATTTGAGGGGGTATGGCTACACCTTC. Protein sequence: CATSDLRGYGYTF.

V and J are TRBV7-9 and TRBJ2-5; no clear D gene. The ends were cut back, 3 bases at V and 4 bases at J, with 12 bases in the middle. This CDR3 is built from 14 residues. Looked up from germline, CDR1 is SEHNR and CDR2 is FQNEAQ (reference sequence). The CDR3 region is CASSFDIARETQYF. The CDR3 DNA is TGTGCCAGCAGCTTCGACATAGCCAGAGAGACCCAGTACTTC.

The V call is TRBV18, the J call TRBJ2-3, with D maybe TRBD1 (5 bases). Germline CDR1 is KGHSH and CDR2 is LQKENI. This CDR3 is 14 amino acids long. Trimming stripped 5 bases from V and 0 bases from J, with 9 bases between. The CDR3 here is CASSVGHSTDTQYF. Here the CDR3 DNA reads TGTGCCAGCTCAGTCGGACATAGCACAGATACGCAGTATTTT. Full variable domain (outside the CDR3, taken from reference TRBV18 and TRBJ2-3): NAGVMQNPRHLVRRRGQEARLRCSPMKGHSHVYWYRQLPEEGLKFMVYLQKENIIDESGMPKERFSAEFPKEGPSILRIQQVVRGDSAAYFCASSVGHSTDTQYFGPGTRLTVL.

This sequence joins TRBV4-3 and TRBJ2-1; TRBD1 matches at 8 bases. Losses at the gene ends were 2 bases for V and 5 bases for J; bases not matched to a gene: 8. Germline V gives CDR1 LGHNA, CDR2 YSLEER. This CDR3 has 16 residues. CDR3 protein: CASSQMGRGRDNEQFF. The CDR3 nucleotides read TGCGCCAGCAGCCAAATGGGCAGGGGGCGCGACAATGAGCAGTTCTTC.

The chain couples TRBV28 to TRBJ2-3; D may be TRBD2 (5 bases). Between the trimmed V and J ends, which lost 8 bases and 2 bases, there was a span of 20 bases. Germline V gene data show CDR1 as MDHEN and CDR2 as SYDVKM. The CDR3 is 16 amino acids. Here the CDR3 reads CASSKRVGVATDTQYF. In DNA, the CDR3 is TGTGCCAGCTCAAAAAGGGTCGGGGTAGCCACAGATACGCAGTATTTT.

The rearrangement joins TRBV29-1 to TRBJ1-3; D remains unclear. This CDR3 has 14 amino acids. Germline lookup yields CDR1 SQVTM and CDR2 ANQGSEA. V lost 6 bases, J lost 0 bases, and 12 bases lay in between. In nucleotides, the CDR3 is TGCAGCGTAAGAAGGACCCGCTCTGGAAACACCATATATTTT. This encodes CSVRRTRSGNTIYF. The full variable domain, rest sourced from reference TRBV29-1 and TRBJ1-3, is SAVISQKPSRDICQRGTSLTIQCQVDSQVTMMFWYRQQPGQSLTLIATANQGSEATYESGFVIDKFPISRPNLTFSTLTVSNMSPEDSSIYLCSVRRTRSGNTIYFGEGSWLTVV.

The chain links TRBV7-3 to TRBJ2-3; 7 bases fit TRBD2. The CDR3 is 16 residues long. CDR1 and CDR2 (germline): SGHTA, FQGTGA. The V and J ends lost 5 bases and 0 bases, in that order; junction bases with no gene match: 8. CDR3 nucleotide sequence: TGTGCCAGCAGCCCAACGGGACTATTTAGCACAGATACGCAGTATTTT. This gives the protein CASSPTGLFSTDTQYF. The variable domain in full, with the rest retrieved from reference TRBV7-3 and TRBJ2-3, is GAGVSQTPSNKVTEKGKYVELRCDPISGHTALYWYRQSLGQGPEFLIYFQGTGAADDSGLPNDRFFAVRPEGSVSTLKIQRTERGDSAVYLCASSPTGLFSTDTQYFGPGTRLTVL.